This section outlines one T cell receptor (beta chain) sequence together with its context. The antigen remains undetermined. The CDR3 covers 14 residues. Trimming took 0 bases from V and 4 from J, leaving 9 bases between them. The V gene's germline CDR1 is MNHEY and CDR2 SMNVEV (reference sequence). This entry is derived from a study of metastatic and nonmetastatic thyroid tumors. About the study: Blood and tumor or nodule tissue repertoires from malignant and benign thyroid patients were compared. Points from the study as a whole: Malignant tumors reportedly showed significantly higher TCR beta diversity than benign nodules in both blood and tumor.

The entire patient cohort was treatment-naive prior to thyroid surgery. Original data processing: The study built a papillary thyroid cancer distant-metastasis classifier from CDR3 differences across clinicopathological groups. TCRdb reprocessed the PCR reads using MiXCR. For this entry, the V and J calls and clone size follow TCRdb and not the study's own pipeline. Of 23,000 or so clones listed, 15% to 20% are singletons. The TCR was taken from a male donor with papillary thyroid cancer or a benign thyroid nodule (not recorded which). Some clones in this sample may be carry-over from other donors' samples. This sequence joins TRBV27 and TRBJ1-2; D remains ambiguous. Material for sequencing was blood. The CDR3 region has the DNA TGTGCCAGCAGTTTATCGGGGAGGTTCTATGGCTACACCTTC. This translates into CASSLSGRFYGYTF.